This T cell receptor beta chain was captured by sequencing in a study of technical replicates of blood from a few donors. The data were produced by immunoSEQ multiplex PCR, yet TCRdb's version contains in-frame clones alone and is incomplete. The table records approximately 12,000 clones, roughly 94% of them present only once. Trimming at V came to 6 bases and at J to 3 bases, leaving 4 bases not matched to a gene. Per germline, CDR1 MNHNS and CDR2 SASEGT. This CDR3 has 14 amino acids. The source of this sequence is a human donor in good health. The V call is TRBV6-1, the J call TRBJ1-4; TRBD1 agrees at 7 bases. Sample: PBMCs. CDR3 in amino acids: CASSPGQSNEKLFF. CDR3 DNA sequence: TGTGCCAGCAGCCCGGGACAGTCTAATGAAAAACTGTTTTTT.